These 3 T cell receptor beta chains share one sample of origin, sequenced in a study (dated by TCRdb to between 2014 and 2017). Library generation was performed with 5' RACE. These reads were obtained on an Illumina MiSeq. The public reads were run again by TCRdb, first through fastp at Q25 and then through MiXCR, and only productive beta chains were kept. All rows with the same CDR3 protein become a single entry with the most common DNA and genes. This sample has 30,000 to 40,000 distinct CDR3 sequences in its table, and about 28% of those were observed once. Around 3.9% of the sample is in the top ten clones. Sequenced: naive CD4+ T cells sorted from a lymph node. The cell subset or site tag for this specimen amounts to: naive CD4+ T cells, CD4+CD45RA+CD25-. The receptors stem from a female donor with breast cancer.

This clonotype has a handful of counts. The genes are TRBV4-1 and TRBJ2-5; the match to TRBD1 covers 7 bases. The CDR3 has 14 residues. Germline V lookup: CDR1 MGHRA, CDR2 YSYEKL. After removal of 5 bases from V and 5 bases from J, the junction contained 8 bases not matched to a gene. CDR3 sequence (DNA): TGCGCCAGCAGCTACCGTCGACAGGGCGAGACCCAGTACTTC. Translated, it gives CASSYRRQGETQYF.

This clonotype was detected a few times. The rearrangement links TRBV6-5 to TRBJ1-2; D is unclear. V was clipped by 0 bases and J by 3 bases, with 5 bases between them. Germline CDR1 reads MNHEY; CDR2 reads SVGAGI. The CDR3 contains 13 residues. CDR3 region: CASSYSPDYGYTF. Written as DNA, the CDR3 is TGTGCCAGCAGTTACTCGCCAGACTATGGCTACACCTTC.

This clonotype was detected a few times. CDR3 sequence: CASSRDSEETQYF. The CDR3 nucleotides read TGTGCCAGCAGTCGGGACAGCGAAGAGACCCAGTACTTC. The V and J genes are TRBV6-1 and TRBJ2-5, with 7 bases fitting TRBD1. Trimming took 5 bases from V and 3 from J; bases not matched to a gene: 3. The CDR3 runs to 13 residues. The V gene's germline CDR1 is MNHNS and CDR2 SASEGT.